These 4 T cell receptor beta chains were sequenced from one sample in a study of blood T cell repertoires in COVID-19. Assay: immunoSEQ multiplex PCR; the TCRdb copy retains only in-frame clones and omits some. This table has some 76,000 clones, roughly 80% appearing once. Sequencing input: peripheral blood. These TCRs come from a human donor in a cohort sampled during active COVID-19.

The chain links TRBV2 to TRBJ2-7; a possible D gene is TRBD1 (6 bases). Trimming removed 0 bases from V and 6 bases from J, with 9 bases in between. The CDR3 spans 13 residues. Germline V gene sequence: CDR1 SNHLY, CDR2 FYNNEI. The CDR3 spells CASSEALRGEQYF. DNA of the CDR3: TGTGCCAGCAGTGAAGCGCTCAGGGGCGAGCAGTACTTC.

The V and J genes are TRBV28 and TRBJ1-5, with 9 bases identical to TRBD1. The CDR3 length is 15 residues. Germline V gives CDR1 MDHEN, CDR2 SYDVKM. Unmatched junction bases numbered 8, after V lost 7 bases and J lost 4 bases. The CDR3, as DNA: TGTGCCAGCACCCCGGACAGGGGCCTTAATCAGCCCCAGCATTTT. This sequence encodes CASTPDRGLNQPQHF.

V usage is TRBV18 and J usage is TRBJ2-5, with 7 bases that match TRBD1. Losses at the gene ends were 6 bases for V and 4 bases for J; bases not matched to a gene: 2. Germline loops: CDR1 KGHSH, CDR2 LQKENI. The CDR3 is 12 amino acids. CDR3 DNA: TGTGCCAGCTCCCGACAGGGAGAGACCCAGTACTTC. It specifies CASSRQGETQYF.

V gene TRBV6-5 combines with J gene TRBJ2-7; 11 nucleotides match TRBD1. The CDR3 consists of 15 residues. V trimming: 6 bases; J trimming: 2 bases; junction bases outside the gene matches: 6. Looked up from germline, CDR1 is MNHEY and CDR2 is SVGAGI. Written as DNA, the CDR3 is TGTGCCAGCAGGGGGACAGGGGGACGCCCCTACGAGCAGTACTTC. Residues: CASRGTGGRPYEQYF.